Each of the 13 T cell receptor beta chains below was sequenced from the same sample in a study of blood T cell repertoires in COVID-19 (dated by TCRdb to the early 2020s). The library was generated by the immunoSEQ multiplex PCR assay. TCRdb holds this immuneACCESS table with in-frame rearrangements only. Some clones are missing; in checked studies, unresolved V genes explain under half, and the rest has no known cause. This sample gives some 200,000 clones in total; approximately 80% of them show up just once. Nearly 9.5% of the sample goes to the ten largest clones. The sequenced sample consisted of PBMCs or T cells enriched from blood (not recorded which). The receptors shown here come from a man aged 40-55 years who had recovered from COVID-19.

J is TRBJ2-7 and V is TRBV10-3, with 12 bases aligning to TRBD2. This CDR3 region has 13 residues. The germline V gene encodes CDR1 ENHRY and CDR2 SYGVKD. J lost 4 bases, V lost 10 bases, and 5 bases had no gene match. This chain's CDR3 is CATGLAGTYEQYF. CDR3 nucleotides: TGTGCCACCGGACTAGCGGGAACGTACGAGCAGTACTTC.

The chain uses TRBV19 and TRBJ1-2; D unclear. In germline, CDR1 is LNHDA, CDR2 SQIVND (reference sequence). V lost 5 bases, J lost 4 bases, and 11 bases lay in between. The CDR3 extends over 13 amino acids. CDR3 in amino acids: CASSAGGIYGYTF. The CDR3 nucleotides read TGTGCCAGTAGTGCCGGAGGTATCTATGGCTACACCTTC.

This chain uses TRBV30 with TRBJ2-7; 8 positions match TRBD1. The ends lost 0 bases at V and 2 bases at J; junction bases unmatched: 6. Germline V gene data show CDR1 as GTSNPN and CDR2 as SVGIG (reference sequence). CDR3 length: 15 residues. In nucleotides, the CDR3 is TGTGCCTGGAGTGTACTGGACAGGGTACCCTACGAGCAGTACTTC. Its protein product is CAWSVLDRVPYEQYF.

This chain joins TRBV5-6 and TRBJ1-1; unclear D gene. Looked up from germline, CDR1 is SGHDT and CDR2 is YYEEEE. The CDR3 spans 14 residues. V lost 4 bases to trimming and J lost 7 bases, with 17 bases between them. The CDR3 spells CASSRWAVFGEAFF. The CDR3 DNA follows: TGTGCCAGCAGCCGATGGGCCGTTTTTGGTGAAGCTTTCTTT.

The V call is TRBV5-4, the J call TRBJ2-3, with TRBD2 matching over 9 bases. V lost 0 bases, J lost 2 bases, and 7 bases stayed unmatched. The length of the CDR3 is 17 residues. The germline gives CDR1 SGHNT, CDR2 YYREEE (reference sequence). The CDR3 loop reads CASSLALSGGLTDTQYF. DNA for the CDR3: TGTGCCAGCAGCTTGGCCCTTAGCGGGGGTCTCACAGATACGCAGTATTTT.

This chain links TRBV9 with TRBJ2-1, with 8 positions matching TRBD2. The CDR3 runs 17 residues. V was clipped by 0 bases and J by 4 bases; unmatched bases: 9. The germline V gene encodes CDR1 SGDLS and CDR2 YYNGEE. The CDR3 sequence: CASSVGSSAGGYNEQFF. The CDR3 DNA follows: TGTGCCAGCAGCGTAGGCTCCTCGGCGGGGGGTTACAATGAGCAGTTCTTC.

This rearrangement joins TRBV5-1 to TRBJ2-4; 8 bases are a match to TRBD2. This CDR3 has 17 amino acids. Looked up from germline, CDR1 is SGHRS and CDR2 is YFSETQ. V shed 2 bases and J 6 bases; nucleotides not matched to a gene: 13. The CDR3 protein is CASSFGTSLQRGNIQYF. The CDR3 nucleotides read TGCGCCAGCAGCTTTGGGACTAGTCTGCAAAGGGGAAACATTCAGTACTTC.

The chain couples TRBV19 to TRBJ1-6, with D perhaps TRBD1 (6 bases). Germline V gives CDR1 LNHDA, CDR2 SQIVND (reference sequence). The CDR3 totals 16 residues. Deletions cut 5 bases from V and 0 bases from J, with 11 bases between. The CDR3 region is CASSLGQSSYNSPLHF. The CDR3, as DNA: TGTGCCAGTAGTTTAGGACAGAGCTCCTATAATTCACCCCTCCACTTT.

This clone was detected a few times. The genes are TRBV5-4 and TRBJ1-2; tentatively, D is TRBD1 (5 bases). The V gene lost 1 base and the J gene lost 2 bases, with 12 bases spanning the gap. The germline V gene encodes CDR1 SGHNT and CDR2 YYREEE (reference sequence). The CDR3 sequence is 15 residues long. This chain's CDR3 is CASSLSSAGNYGYTF. In nucleotides, the CDR3 is TGTGCCAGCAGCTTGTCCAGTGCAGGGAACTATGGCTACACCTTC. Drawing the rest from reference TRBV5-4 and TRBJ1-2, the complete variable domain is ETGVTQSPTHLIKTRGQQVTLRCSSQSGHNTVSWYQQALGQGPQFIFQYYREEENGRGNFPPRFSGLQFPNYSSELNVNALELDDSALYLCASSLSSAGNYGYTFGSGTRLTVV.

V gene TRBV19 combines with J gene TRBJ1-6; TRBD1 agrees at 7 bases. CDR3 size: 17 residues. CDR1 LNHDA and CDR2 SQIVND come from the germline V gene (reference sequence). Losses at the gene ends were 11 bases for V and 3 bases for J; bases not matched to a gene: 16. CDR3 loop: CAGKGQTARNYNSPLHF. As DNA, the CDR3 is TGTGCCGGTAAGGGACAGACTGCCCGAAACTATAATTCACCCCTCCACTTT.

The chain has TRBV29-1 and TRBJ1-5; D perhaps matches TRBD1 (6 bases). CDR3 length equals 13 residues. Per the germline V gene, CDR1 is SQVTM and CDR2 is ANQGSEA. Trimming shortened V by 5 bases and J by 4 bases, and 12 bases separated the two germline ends. The DNA of the CDR3 is TGCAGCGTTAGACAGGCCTATAATCAGCCCCAGCATTTT. It specifies CSVRQAYNQPQHF.

V is TRBV28 and J is TRBJ1-6; 9 nucleotides match TRBD1. The germline V gene has CDR1 MDHEN and CDR2 SYDVKM. V lost 6 bases to trimming and J lost 6 bases; unmatched junction nucleotides: 9. This CDR3 spans 16 amino acids. CDR3 residues: CASSDTGTGPNSPLHF. Written as DNA, the CDR3 is TGTGCCAGCAGCGATACCGGGACAGGGCCTAATTCACCCCTCCACTTT.

The V gene is TRBV18, the J gene TRBJ2-3; D may be TRBD2 (6 bases). V shed 6 bases and J shed 0 bases, with 19 bases lying between them. The CDR3 length is 17 residues. Germline V gene data show CDR1 as KGHSH and CDR2 as LQKENI. The CDR3 spells CASSPPNRGKSTDTQYF. The CDR3 DNA sequence: TGTGCCAGCTCCCCCCCTAACCGGGGGAAGAGCACAGATACGCAGTATTTT.